The present entry profiles one T cell receptor beta chain with its context. Its cognate antigen is unknown. The authors sequenced patients whose flow cytometry had shown CD8+CD57+ cell expansion. Blood was sampled before the patients had received any therapy. The data originate from a study of CD8+CD57+ T cells in acquired aplastic anemia. Background on the study: The study obtained an average of around 2.9 ug of DNA from sorted CD4+ and CD8+ cells. Study-level points and caveats: Patients versus controls showed no significant CD8+ Simpson's diversity difference.

CDR3 length: 14 residues. The germline V gene encodes CDR1 DFQATT and CDR2 SNEGSKA (reference sequence). The V and J ends lost 8 bases and 5 bases respectively, with 21 bases between them. TCR beta VDJ and CDR3 profiling used genomic DNA as template. TCRdb fed the reads into MiXCR, producing one record per CDR3 protein. The sample shows some 150,000 distinct CDR3 sequences, over 70% of them seen only once. The receptor comes from a human donor with aplastic anemia. Sequencing was performed on sorted CD4+, CD8+, or CD8+CD57+ T cells (not recorded which) from PBMCs. This sequence joins TRBV20-1 and TRBJ2-5; possibly TRBD1 or TRBD2 for D (5 bases each). CDR3 sequence reads: CSPYGGTVRETQYF. The CDR3 DNA follows: TGCAGTCCTTATGGTGGGACGGTTAGGGAGACCCAGTACTTC.